This TCR beta chain was documented in a study of identical twins. Trimming removed 6 bases at V and 0 bases at J, with 9 bases between. The CDR3 spans 14 residues. The germline V gene has CDR1 SGHTA and CDR2 FQGNSA. TCRdb recomputed calls from the 5' RACE reads with MiXCR, one row per CDR3 protein. The repertoire holds under 300,000 distinct CDR3 sequences, with more than 9.5% as singletons. Study-wide results and caveats: Twin pairs' shared out-of-frame alpha sequences were enriched in low generation probability. With monozygotic twins, out-of-frame TCR alpha sharing exceeded what models estimated. Excess twin sharing in beta out-of-frame sequences was weaker.

The sample holds a few counts of this clonotype. Its matching antigen is unknown. This sample was also put to use in a study of yellow fever vaccine responses in identical twins.

The genes are TRBV7-2 and TRBJ2-1; the D is unclear. Sequencing used memory (CD45RO+) T cells sorted from blood. The receptor comes from a woman between 18 and 29 years old in good health. CDR3 amino acids: CASRLSDSYNEQFF. In nucleotides, the CDR3 is TGTGCCAGCAGGTTGTCGGACTCCTACAATGAGCAGTTCTTC.